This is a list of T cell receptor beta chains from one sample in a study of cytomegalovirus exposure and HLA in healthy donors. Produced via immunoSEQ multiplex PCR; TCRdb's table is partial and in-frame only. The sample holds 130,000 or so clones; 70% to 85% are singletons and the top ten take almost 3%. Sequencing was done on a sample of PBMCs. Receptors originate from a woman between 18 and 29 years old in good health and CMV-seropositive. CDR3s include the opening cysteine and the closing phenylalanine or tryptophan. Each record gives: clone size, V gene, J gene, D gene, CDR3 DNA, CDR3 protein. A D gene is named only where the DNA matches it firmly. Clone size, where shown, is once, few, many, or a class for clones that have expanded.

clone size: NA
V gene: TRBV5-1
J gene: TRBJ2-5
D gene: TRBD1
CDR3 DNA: TGCGCCAGCAGCCCATCACAGGGGGTGGGGGAGACCCAGTACTTC
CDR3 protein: CASSPSQGVGETQYF

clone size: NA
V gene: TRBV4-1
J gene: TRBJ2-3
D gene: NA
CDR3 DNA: TGCGCCAGCAGCCAAGTGGGGGGGGCCGCCGGAGCAGATACGCAGTATTTT
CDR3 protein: CASSQVGGAAGADTQYF

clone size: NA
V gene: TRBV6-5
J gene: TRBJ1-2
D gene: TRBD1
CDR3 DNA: TGTGCCAGCAGTTACTTGAGGACAGGGGGCGGCTATGGCTACACCTTC
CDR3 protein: CASSYLRTGGGYGYTF

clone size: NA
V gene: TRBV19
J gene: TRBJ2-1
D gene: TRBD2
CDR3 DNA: TGTGCCAGTAGACTAGCGGGGGACAATGAGCAGTTCTTC
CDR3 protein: CASRLAGDNEQFF

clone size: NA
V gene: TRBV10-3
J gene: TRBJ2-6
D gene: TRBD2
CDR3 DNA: TGTGCCACCGGGGGGGACGGGGCCAACGTCCTGACTTTC
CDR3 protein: CATGGDGANVLTF

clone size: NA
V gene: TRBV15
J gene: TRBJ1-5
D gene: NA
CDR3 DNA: TGTGCCACCAGCTATAAGCGGGATAGCAATCAGCCCCAGCATTTT
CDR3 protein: CATSYKRDSNQPQHF

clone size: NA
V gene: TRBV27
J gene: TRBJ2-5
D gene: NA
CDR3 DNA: TGTGCCAGCAGGGTGCAGGGAGGAGAGGAGACCCAGTACTTC
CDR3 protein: CASRVQGGEETQYF

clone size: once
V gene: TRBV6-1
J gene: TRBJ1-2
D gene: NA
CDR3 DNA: TGTGCCAGCAGTTTAAGGGGCGCGGAAAACTATGGCTACACCTTC
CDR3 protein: CASSLRGAENYGYTF

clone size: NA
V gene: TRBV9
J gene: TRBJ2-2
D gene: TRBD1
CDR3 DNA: TGTGCCAGCAGCCAATGGGACAGCACCGGGGAGCTGTTTTTT
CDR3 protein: CASSQWDSTGELFF

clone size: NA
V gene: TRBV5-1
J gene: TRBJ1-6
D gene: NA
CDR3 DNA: TGCGCCAGCAGCACGGCAGGACAGAATAATTCACCCCTCCACTTT
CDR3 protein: CASSTAGQNNSPLHF

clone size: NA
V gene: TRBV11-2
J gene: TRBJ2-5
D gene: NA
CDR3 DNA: TGTGCCAGCAGCTTAGTTATTCTAGCGAATCTAGAGACCCAGTACTTC
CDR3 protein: CASSLVILANLETQYF

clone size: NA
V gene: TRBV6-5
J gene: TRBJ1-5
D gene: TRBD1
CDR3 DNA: TGTGCCAGCAGTTACTCGGGGACAGGGAATCAGCCCCAGCATTTT
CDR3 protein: CASSYSGTGNQPQHF

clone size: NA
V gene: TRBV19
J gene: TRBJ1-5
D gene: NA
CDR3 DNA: TGTGCCAGTAGTACCCGGTTCCCAGGGGCGGGTAATCAGCCCCAGCATTTT
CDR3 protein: CASSTRFPGAGNQPQHF

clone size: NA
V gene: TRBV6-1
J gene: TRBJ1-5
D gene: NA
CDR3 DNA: TGTGCCAGCTGGGGGGGGCACAATCAGCCCCAGCATTTT
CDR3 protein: CASWGGHNQPQHF

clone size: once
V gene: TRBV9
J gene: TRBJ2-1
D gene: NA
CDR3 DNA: TGTGCCAGCAGCCCCGGCTGGCCAGGGGAGGGTGAGCAGTTCTTC
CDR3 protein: CASSPGWPGEGEQFF

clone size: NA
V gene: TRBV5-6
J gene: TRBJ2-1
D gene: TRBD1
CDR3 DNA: TGTGCCAGCAGCCCGAGGACAGGGCAACTTACCTACAATGAGCAGTTCTTC
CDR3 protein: CASSPRTGQLTYNEQFF

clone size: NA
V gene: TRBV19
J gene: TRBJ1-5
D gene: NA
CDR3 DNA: TGTGCCAGTAGTATAGACCAGGGGATCGGAAATCAGCCCCAGCATTTT
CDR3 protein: CASSIDQGIGNQPQHF

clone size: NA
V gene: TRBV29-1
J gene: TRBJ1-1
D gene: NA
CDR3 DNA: TGCAGCGTTGAAGAGCGCGGGAGACGGACTGAAGCTTTCTTT
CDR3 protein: CSVEERGRRTEAFF

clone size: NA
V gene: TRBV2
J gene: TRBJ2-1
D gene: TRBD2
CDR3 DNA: TGCGCCAGCAGAGCTACTAGCGTAGTCAATGAGCAGTTCTTC
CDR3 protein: CASRATSVVNEQFF

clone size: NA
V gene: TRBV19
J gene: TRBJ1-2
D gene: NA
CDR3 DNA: TGTGCCAGTAGTTTAACAGGACAGATCGGAAATGGCTACACCTTC
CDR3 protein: CASSLTGQIGNGYTF

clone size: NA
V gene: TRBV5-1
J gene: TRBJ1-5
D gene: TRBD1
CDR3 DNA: TGCGCCAGCAGCTTCGGAGACAGGGAGATTAGCAATCAGCCCCAGCATTTT
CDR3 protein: CASSFGDREISNQPQHF

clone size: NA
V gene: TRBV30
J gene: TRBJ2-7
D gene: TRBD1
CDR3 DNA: TGTGCCTGGAGGAGGACAGGGAGCTCCTACGAGCAGTACTTC
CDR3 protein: CAWRRTGSSYEQYF

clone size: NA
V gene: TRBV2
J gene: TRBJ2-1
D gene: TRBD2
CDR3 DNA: TGTGCCAGCAGTGCCAGTGAGCGGGGGCCATACAATGAGCAGTTCTTC
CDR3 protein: CASSASERGPYNEQFF

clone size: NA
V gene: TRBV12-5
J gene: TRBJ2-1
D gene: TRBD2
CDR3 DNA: TGTGCTAGTGGTTTGCGCCCCATACTAGCGGGGGCCCACAATGAGCAGTTCTTC
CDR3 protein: CASGLRPILAGAHNEQFF

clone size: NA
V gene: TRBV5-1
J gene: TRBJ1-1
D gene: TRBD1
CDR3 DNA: TGCGCCAGCAGCCTTCATTGGACAGGGGGAATTATTGAAGCTTTCTTT
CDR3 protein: CASSLHWTGGIIEAFF

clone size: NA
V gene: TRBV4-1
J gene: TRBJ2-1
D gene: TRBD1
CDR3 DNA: TGCGCCAGCAGCTGGGGACCGGGACAGGGGCACAATGAGCAGTTCTTC
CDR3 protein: CASSWGPGQGHNEQFF

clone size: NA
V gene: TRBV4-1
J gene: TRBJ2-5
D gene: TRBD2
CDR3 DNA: TGCGCCAGCAGCCAAATTGGGACTAGCATGGAGACCCAGTACTTC
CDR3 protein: CASSQIGTSMETQYF

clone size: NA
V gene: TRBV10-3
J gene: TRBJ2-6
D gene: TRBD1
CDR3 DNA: TGTGCCACTTCGACAGGGTTAAGCTCTGGGGCCAACGTCCTGACTTTC
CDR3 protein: CATSTGLSSGANVLTF

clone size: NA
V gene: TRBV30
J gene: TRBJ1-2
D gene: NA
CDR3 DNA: TGTGCCTGGGTCTCCAGCGCGGGTAACTATGGCTACACCTTC
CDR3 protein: CAWVSSAGNYGYTF

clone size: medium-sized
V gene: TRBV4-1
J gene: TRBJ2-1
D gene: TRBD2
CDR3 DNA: TGCGCCAGCAGCCAAGTGAGGCTAGCGGGGGCTGGGGGTGAGCAGTTCTTC
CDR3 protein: CASSQVRLAGAGGEQFF

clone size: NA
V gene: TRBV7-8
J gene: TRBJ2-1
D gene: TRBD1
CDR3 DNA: TGTGCCAGCAGCTGGGACAGGGGAAGCTCCTACAATGAGCAGTTCTTC
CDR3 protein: CASSWDRGSSYNEQFF

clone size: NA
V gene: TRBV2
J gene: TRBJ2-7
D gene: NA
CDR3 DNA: TGTGCCAGCAGTGATCCAGGGGCGGAAAGCGAGCAGTACTTC
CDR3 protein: CASSDPGAESEQYF

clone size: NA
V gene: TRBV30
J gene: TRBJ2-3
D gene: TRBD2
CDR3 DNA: TGTGCCTGGAGCGTTCATGCGGGGGTGACAGATACGCAGTATTTT
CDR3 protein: CAWSVHAGVTDTQYF

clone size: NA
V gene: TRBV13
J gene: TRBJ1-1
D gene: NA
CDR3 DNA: TGTGCCAGCAGCTTGCGGGGCGCAGGGAACACTGAAGCTTTCTTT
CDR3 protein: CASSLRGAGNTEAFF

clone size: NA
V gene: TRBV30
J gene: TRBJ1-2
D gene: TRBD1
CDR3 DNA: TGTGCCTGGAGTGAGGGGACAGGGTATGGCTACACCTTC
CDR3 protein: CAWSEGTGYGYTF

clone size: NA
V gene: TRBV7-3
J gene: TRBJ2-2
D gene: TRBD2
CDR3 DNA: TGTGCCAGCAGCTTTTTCGGGGGGGCCGAAACCGGGGAGCTGTTTTTT
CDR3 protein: CASSFFGGAETGELFF

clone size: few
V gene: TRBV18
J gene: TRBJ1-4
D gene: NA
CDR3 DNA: TGTGCCAGCTCAACCTACAGGGTTCGTGATGAAAAACTGTTTTTT
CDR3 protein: CASSTYRVRDEKLFF

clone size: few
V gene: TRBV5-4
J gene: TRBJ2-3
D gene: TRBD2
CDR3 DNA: TGTGCCAGCAGCTCCTCGGGGACTAGCGTAAATACGCAGTATTTT
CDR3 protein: CASSSSGTSVNTQYF

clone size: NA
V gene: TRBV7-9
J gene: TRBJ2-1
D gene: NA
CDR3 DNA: TGTGCCAGCAGCTTAGGTCCACGGAATGAGCAGTTCTTC
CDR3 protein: CASSLGPRNEQFF

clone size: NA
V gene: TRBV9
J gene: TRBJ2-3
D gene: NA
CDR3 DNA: TGTGCCAGCAGCCCCGGTACAGATACGCAGTATTTT
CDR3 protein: CASSPGTDTQYF

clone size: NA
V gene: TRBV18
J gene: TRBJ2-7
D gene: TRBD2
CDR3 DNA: TGTGCCAGCTCACCTGGGACTAGCGGGGATTCCTACGAGCAGTACTTC
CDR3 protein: CASSPGTSGDSYEQYF

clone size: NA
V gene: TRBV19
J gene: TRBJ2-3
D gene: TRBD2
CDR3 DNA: TGTGCCAGTAGTATGACGGCGGGGGGCTCAGATACGCAGTATTTT
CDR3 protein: CASSMTAGGSDTQYF

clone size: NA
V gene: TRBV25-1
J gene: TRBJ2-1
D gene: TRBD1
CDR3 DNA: TGTGCCAGCAGTGAATCACGGACAGGGGGACTCAAGCAGTTCTTC
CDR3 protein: CASSESRTGGLKQFF

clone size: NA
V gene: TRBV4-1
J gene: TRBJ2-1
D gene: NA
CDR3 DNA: TGCGCCAGCAGCCAAGCCCCGCTAGAGAATGAGCAGTTCTTC
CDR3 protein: CASSQAPLENEQFF

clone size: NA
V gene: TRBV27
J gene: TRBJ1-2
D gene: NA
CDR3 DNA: TGTGCCAGCAGTTTACTTCCAGGGAAGGACAGCGACTATGGCTGCACCTTC
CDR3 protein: CASSLLPGKDSDYGCTF

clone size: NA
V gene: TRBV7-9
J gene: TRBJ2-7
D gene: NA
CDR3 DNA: TGTGCCAGCAGCTTAATGCGATACGAGCAGTACTTC
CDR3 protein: CASSLMRYEQYF

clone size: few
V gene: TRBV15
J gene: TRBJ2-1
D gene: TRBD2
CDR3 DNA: TGTGCCACCAGCAGAGATTCTGGGCGGGGGGGCTGGGATGAGCAGTTCTTC
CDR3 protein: CATSRDSGRGGWDEQFF

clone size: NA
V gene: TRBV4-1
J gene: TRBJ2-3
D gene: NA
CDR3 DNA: TGCGCCAGCAGCCACCCGGGACTAGATACGCAGTATTTT
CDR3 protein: CASSHPGLDTQYF

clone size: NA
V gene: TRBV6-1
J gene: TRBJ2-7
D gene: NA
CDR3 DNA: TGTGCCAGCATAGAATTCCAGGGACTCTCCTACGAGCAGTACTTC
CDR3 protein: CASIEFQGLSYEQYF

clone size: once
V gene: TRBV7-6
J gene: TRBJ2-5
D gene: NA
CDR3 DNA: TGTGCCAGCAGCTTAGACACCCGAGAGACCCAGTACTTC
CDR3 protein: CASSLDTRETQYF

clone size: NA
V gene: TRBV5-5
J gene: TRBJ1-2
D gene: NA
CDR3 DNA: TGTGCCAGCAGCTTGACCCAGGATCTCATCTACACCTTC
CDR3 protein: CASSLTQDLIYTF

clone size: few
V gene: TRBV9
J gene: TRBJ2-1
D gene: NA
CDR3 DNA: TGTGCCAGCAGCGTAGATAACGAGATGGGGGGGCTCTCCTACAATGAGCAGTTCTTC
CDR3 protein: CASSVDNEMGGLSYNEQFF

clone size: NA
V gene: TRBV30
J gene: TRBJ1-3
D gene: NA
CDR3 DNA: TGTGCCTGGAGTACAGGTCACTCTGGAAACACCATATATTTT
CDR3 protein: CAWSTGHSGNTIYF

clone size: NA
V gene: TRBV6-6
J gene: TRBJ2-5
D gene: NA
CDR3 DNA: TGTGCCAGCAGTTTAACAGGGAGAAGGACCCAGTACTTC
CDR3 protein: CASSLTGRRTQYF

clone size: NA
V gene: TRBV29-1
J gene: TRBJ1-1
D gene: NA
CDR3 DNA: TGCAGCGCCCCAGTGGGGCCCTTTCACACTGAAGCTTTCTTT
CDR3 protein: CSAPVGPFHTEAFF

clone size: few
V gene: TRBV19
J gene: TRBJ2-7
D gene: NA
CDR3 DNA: TGTGCCAGTAGTTCACCTAGCTACGAGCAGTACTTC
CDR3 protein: CASSSPSYEQYF

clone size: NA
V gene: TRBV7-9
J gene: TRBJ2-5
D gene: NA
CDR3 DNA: TGTGCCAGCAGCTTAGAAAGGGGGTTCCCCCAAGAGACCCAGTACTTC
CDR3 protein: CASSLERGFPQETQYF